The 17 T cell receptor beta chains listed next were all sequenced from one sample in a study of cytomegalovirus exposure and HLA in healthy donors (dated by TCRdb to the late 2010s). The library was made by the immunoSEQ multiplex PCR assay. For the multiplex PCR, a mixture combining 60 forward primers for TCR Vbeta segments and 13 reverse primers for TCR Jbeta segments was used. Imported from immuneACCESS, the table was reduced by TCRdb to in-frame sequences with V and J called. These copies leave out some clones; in studies compared against another copy, an unresolved V gene accounts for under half, and the cause of the remainder is not known. Counted in this sample were about 130,000 clones; roughly four fifths of them appeared once. Clones ranked in the top ten supply approximately 7% of the sample. Material for sequencing was PBMCs. All receptors come from a male donor in good health and CMV-seronegative.

The genes are TRBV29-1 and TRBJ1-1; D possibly corresponds to TRBD1 (6 bases). V was trimmed by 4 bases and J by 0 bases, leaving 12 bases between them. The germline V gene encodes CDR1 SQVTM and CDR2 ANQGSEA. The CDR3 has 14 amino acids. CDR3 coding DNA: TGCAGCGTTGGAGGGGGATTAATGAACACTGAAGCTTTCTTT. Translation: CSVGGGLMNTEAFF.

This chain links TRBV19 with TRBJ2-1, with TRBD2 matching 7 bases. CDR1 and CDR2 from the germline V gene are LNHDA and SQIVND (reference sequence). V was pared by 7 bases and J by 1 base, with 4 bases of the junction left unmatched. The CDR3 has 14 amino acids. The chain's CDR3 is CASTREGSYNEQFF. The CDR3 nucleotides read TGTGCCAGTACGAGGGAGGGTTCCTACAATGAGCAGTTCTTC.

This clone was found a few times. The chain uses TRBV9 and TRBJ1-2, with D hard to call. V was trimmed by 2 bases and J by 3 bases, leaving 11 bases between them. CDR1 SGDLS and CDR2 YYNGEE come from the germline V gene. There are 14 residues in the CDR3. CDR3 sequence: CASSVSDQDYGYTF. As DNA, the CDR3 is TGTGCCAGCAGCGTTAGTGATCAGGACTATGGCTACACCTTC.

The V and J genes are TRBV27 and TRBJ2-7; 10 nucleotides agree with TRBD1. CDR3 length equals 19 residues. V shed 8 bases and J 2 bases; nucleotides not matched to a gene: 21. Per the germline V gene, CDR1 is MNHEY and CDR2 is SMNVEV (reference sequence). CDR3 protein: CASGRDPRIVGTGAYEQYF. The CDR3 DNA reads as TGTGCCAGCGGTCGGGACCCACGAATTGTGGGGACAGGGGCCTACGAGCAGTACTTC.

This clone was recorded only once. The chain is built from TRBV7-2 and TRBJ2-2; D perhaps matches TRBD2 (6 bases). Germline values: CDR1 SGHTA, CDR2 FQGNSA. The ends were cut back, 1 base at V and 4 bases at J, with 7 bases in the middle. The CDR3 covers 14 residues. The CDR3 DNA follows: TGTGCCAGCAGCTTAGTGGGAGGCACCGGGGAGCTGTTTTTT. Encoded protein: CASSLVGGTGELFF.

This sequence joins TRBV10-3 and TRBJ2-2; 7 nucleotides agree with TRBD2. CDR1 ENHRY and CDR2 SYGVKD come from the germline V gene. This CDR3 is built from 15 residues. The J segment lost 5 bases and the V segment lost 2 bases, leaving 5 bases of the junction unmatched. CDR3 coding DNA: TGTGCCATCAGTGAGAGCGGGAAGAAAACCGGGGAGCTGTTTTTT. Translating it yields CAISESGKKTGELFF.

V gene TRBV9 combines with J gene TRBJ2-3; D not resolved. The germline V and J ends were trimmed by 4 bases and 0 bases, with 18 bases remaining between them. This CDR3 is 17 amino acids long. CDR1 and CDR2 from the germline V gene are SGDLS and YYNGEE. Written as DNA, the CDR3 is TGTGCCAGCAGCCTCTTCGCGAGCCTTGCTAGCACAGATACGCAGTATTTT. The encoded protein is CASSLFASLASTDTQYF. The full variable domain, completed using reference TRBV9 and TRBJ2-3, is DSGVTQTPKHLITATGQRVTLRCSPRSGDLSVYWYQQSLDQGLQFLIQYYNGEERAKGNILERFSAQQFPDLHSELNLSSLELGDSALYFCASSLFASLASTDTQYFGPGTRLTVL.

The genes are TRBV30 and TRBJ1-3; maybe TRBD1 (5 bases). Germline CDR1 reads GTSNPN; CDR2 reads SVGIG (reference sequence). V was pared by 8 bases and J by 3 bases, with 17 bases between. This CDR3 contains 14 residues. DNA for the CDR3: TGTGCCACTTCGTCCCGACAGAATGGAAACACCATATATTTT. Translation: CATSSRQNGNTIYF.

This chain connects TRBV25-1 to TRBJ2-7; 9 nucleotides match TRBD1. The CDR3 is made up of 14 amino acids. The germline V gene has CDR1 MGHDK and CDR2 SYGVNS. V dropped 6 bases and J dropped 6; count of bases not matched to a gene: 9. The CDR3 protein is CASSSSGTGSEQYF. As DNA, the CDR3 is TGTGCCAGCAGCTCCTCCGGGACAGGGAGCGAGCAGTACTTC.

The chain combines TRBV9 with TRBJ1-5, with D possibly matching TRBD1 (6 bases). V dropped 0 bases and J dropped 9 bases, with 13 bases sitting between them. The CDR3 extends over 14 amino acids. CDR1 and CDR2 from the germline V gene are SGDLS and YYNGEE. The CDR3 coding sequence is TGTGCCAGCAGCGTAGATCCATTGGGGGCGCCCCAGCATTTT. It encodes CASSVDPLGAPQHF. Combining the CDR3 with reference TRBV9 and TRBJ1-5 gives the whole variable domain DSGVTQTPKHLITATGQRVTLRCSPRSGDLSVYWYQQSLDQGLQFLIQYYNGEERAKGNILERFSAQQFPDLHSELNLSSLELGDSALYFCASSVDPLGAPQHFGDGTRLSIL.

This clone was detected only a few times. This sequence joins TRBV27 and TRBJ2-7, with TRBD1 matching 11 bases. The CDR3 is 18 residues long. Germline trimming cut 2 bases from V and 0 bases from J; bases unmatched to any gene: 9. Germline-derived CDR1 and CDR2 are MNHEY and SMNVEV (reference sequence). The CDR3 is CASSLRVGGTGGSYEQYF. Written as DNA, the CDR3 is TGTGCCAGCAGTTTAAGAGTTGGAGGGACAGGGGGCTCCTACGAGCAGTACTTC.

Comment on this clone: At one boundary the junction diverges from the germline segment, which might be a read error. The chain employs TRBV7-9 and TRBJ2-7; perhaps TRBD2 as D (7 bases). Looked up from germline, CDR1 is SEHNR and CDR2 is FQNEAQ (reference sequence). The CDR3 is 17 amino acids. The CDR3 reads CSSSLTGLRGGIREQYF. The CDR3 DNA reads as TGTTCCAGCAGCTTAACGGGATTAAGGGGGGGGATTAGGGAGCAGTACTTC.

This chain joins TRBV19 and TRBJ1-1; D remains ambiguous. CDR1 and CDR2 from the germline V gene are LNHDA and SQIVND (reference sequence). The CDR3 has 15 residues. The ends were cut back, 7 bases at V and 5 bases at J, with 20 bases in the middle. CDR3: CASTLGIGSGTEAFF. The CDR3 nucleotides are TGTGCCAGTACCCTAGGTATAGGGTCGGGGACTGAAGCTTTCTTT.

V and J are TRBV9 and TRBJ1-1; no firm D call. This CDR3 spans 13 amino acids. V was pared by 4 bases and J by 1 base, with 8 bases between. The germline V gene has CDR1 SGDLS and CDR2 YYNGEE. CDR3 sequence: CASSQVENTEAFF. CDR3 nucleotide sequence: TGTGCCAGCAGCCAGGTAGAGAACACTGAAGCTTTCTTT.

This clone was seen only a few times. DNA for the CDR3: TGCGCCAGCAGCCAATATGCGGGGTTACCTGGAAACACCATATATTTT. This sequence encodes CASSQYAGLPGNTIYF. The chain is built from TRBV4-1 and TRBJ1-3; D is undetermined. Trimming took off 2 bases at V and 2 bases at J, with 13 bases between the two ends. The CDR3 has 16 amino acids. Germline V lookup: CDR1 MGHRA, CDR2 YSYEKL.

This chain uses TRBV19 with TRBJ1-5; no clear D. The CDR3 spans 13 residues. Trimming removed 10 bases from V and 0 bases from J, with 10 bases in between. The V gene's germline CDR1 is LNHDA and CDR2 SQIVND (reference sequence). The CDR3 loop reads CATTFSSNQPQHF. The DNA of the CDR3 is TGTGCCACTACGTTTTCTAGCAATCAGCCCCAGCATTTT.

V is TRBV4-3 and J is TRBJ2-3; 9 nucleotides match TRBD2. J gave up 5 bases and V 0 bases, and 9 bases lay outside the gene matches. Looked up from germline, CDR1 is LGHNA and CDR2 is YSLEER. The CDR3 length is 17 residues. The CDR3 sequence: CASSQEFGGGAVDTQYF. The CDR3 nucleotides are TGCGCCAGCAGCCAAGAGTTTGGCGGGGGGGCCGTAGATACGCAGTATTTT.